A single sample is the source of the 10 T cell receptor beta chains below, sequenced in a study of graft-versus-host responses after intestinal transplantation. The repertoire was sequenced with immunoSEQ multiplex PCR; TCRdb's copy has only in-frame clones and lacks some. Counted here are almost 40,000 clones, around 96% occurring once; the ten biggest clones make up over 0.2%. These receptors lack a known antigen. The specimen was unstimulated CD8+ T cells sorted from spleen or lymph node cells, collected before transplant. Receptors were obtained from a human donor who was the organ donor for an intestinal transplant.

This chain joins TRBV2 and TRBJ2-1; D not certain. CDR1 and CDR2 from the germline V gene are SNHLY and FYNNEI. This CDR3 region has 13 residues. Trimming cost V 3 bases and J 0 bases, with 3 bases left between them. The CDR3 reads CASSEVSYNEQFF. The CDR3 coding sequence is TGTGCCAGCAGTGAGGTCTCCTACAATGAGCAGTTCTTC. Looking up the rest from reference TRBV2 and TRBJ2-1 gives the full variable domain: EPEVTQTPSHQVTQMGQEVILRCVPISNHLYFYWYRQILGQKVEFLVSFYNNEISEKSEIFDDQFSVERPDGSNFTLKIRSTKLEDSAMYFCASSEVSYNEQFFGPGTRLTVL.

The CDR3, as DNA: TGTGCCACCAGCAGAGATCGCCAGGGAAATGAAAAACTGTTTTTT. It is translated as CATSRDRQGNEKLFF. V and J are TRBV15 and TRBJ1-4; TRBD1 might be the D (5 bases). CDR3 length: 15 residues. CDR1 is LNHNV and CDR2 is YYDKDF in the germline V gene (reference sequence). With 0 bases removed from V and 5 bases from J, the gap between germline ends came to 10 bases.

The chain has TRBV28 and TRBJ1-1, with D unclear. The CDR3 length is 15 residues. Trimming took 2 bases from V and 0 from J, leaving 10 bases between them. Germline loops: CDR1 MDHEN, CDR2 SYDVKM. In DNA form, the CDR3 reads TGTGCCAGCAGTTTAGTCTTTCGAGTGAACACTGAAGCTTTCTTT. Protein: CASSLVFRVNTEAFF.

The chain links TRBV28 to TRBJ2-1; D might be TRBD2 (5 bases). Trimming removed 6 bases from V and 2 bases from J, with 14 bases in between. This CDR3 is 15 amino acids long. The germline CDR1 and CDR2 sequences are MDHEN and SYDVKM. This chain's CDR3 is CASSYPGSTYNEQFF. The CDR3 DNA sequence: TGTGCCAGCAGCTACCCGGGATCCACCTACAATGAGCAGTTCTTC.

The chain combines TRBV9 with TRBJ2-1; 9 nucleotides match TRBD2. V shed 0 bases, J shed 7 bases, and the junction held 5 bases outside the gene matches. There are 15 residues in the CDR3. CDR1 is SGDLS, CDR2 YYNGEE, per germline. The CDR3 region has the DNA TGTGCCAGCAGCGTAGGCGGGGGGGTTACAAATGAGCAGTTCTTC. Protein: CASSVGGGVTNEQFF.

The gene calls are TRBV27 and TRBJ2-7; a possible D gene is TRBD2 (6 bases). Trimming stripped 1 base from V and 3 bases from J, with 10 bases between. This CDR3 spans 14 amino acids. Germline CDR1 reads MNHEY; CDR2 reads SMNVEV (reference sequence). The CDR3 here is CASSLLRGDYEQYF. The CDR3 DNA follows: TGTGCCAGCAGTTTATTGCGGGGAGACTACGAGCAGTACTTC.

In its sample, this clone was seen once. The junction departs from germline at one end; a sequencing error may be responsible. This chain joins TRBV13 and TRBJ2-1; 10 nucleotides match TRBD2. The CDR3 length is 14 residues. Per germline, CDR1 PRHDT and CDR2 FYEKMQ (reference sequence). The CDR3 region is CAGSLAGGYNEQFF. CDR3 bases: TGTGCCGGCAGCTTAGCGGGGGGCTACAATGAGCAGTTCTTC.

The chain has TRBV9 and TRBJ2-6; TRBD1 is a possible D gene (6 bases). V was cut by 3 bases and J by 1 base, with 8 bases left in between. The CDR3 is 15 amino acids. The V gene's germline CDR1 is SGDLS and CDR2 YYNGEE. The chain's CDR3 is CASSGQGSGANVLTF. CDR3 nucleotide sequence: TGTGCCAGCAGCGGCCAGGGGTCTGGGGCCAACGTCCTGACTTTC. The variable domain in full, with the rest retrieved from reference TRBV9 and TRBJ2-6, is DSGVTQTPKHLITATGQRVTLRCSPRSGDLSVYWYQQSLDQGLQFLIQYYNGEERAKGNILERFSAQQFPDLHSELNLSSLELGDSALYFCASSGQGSGANVLTFGAGSRLTVL.

This rearrangement joins TRBV28 to TRBJ1-5; D remains ambiguous. This CDR3 region has 15 residues. From germline, CDR1 is MDHEN and CDR2 SYDVKM. V lost 6 bases, J lost 3 bases, and 15 bases lay in between. CDR3 DNA sequence: TGTGCCAGCAGCCCCCCCCACCGTCTCAATCAGCCCCAGCATTTT. Protein: CASSPPHRLNQPQHF.

This chain connects TRBV25-1 to TRBJ1-6; no clear D gene. Deletions cut 1 base from V and 0 bases from J, with 4 bases between. Per the germline V gene, CDR1 is MGHDK and CDR2 is SYGVNS. There are 15 residues in the CDR3. The DNA for the CDR3 is TGTGCCAGCAGTGAATCCAGCTCCTATAATTCACCCCTCCACTTT. Amino acids: CASSESSSYNSPLHF.